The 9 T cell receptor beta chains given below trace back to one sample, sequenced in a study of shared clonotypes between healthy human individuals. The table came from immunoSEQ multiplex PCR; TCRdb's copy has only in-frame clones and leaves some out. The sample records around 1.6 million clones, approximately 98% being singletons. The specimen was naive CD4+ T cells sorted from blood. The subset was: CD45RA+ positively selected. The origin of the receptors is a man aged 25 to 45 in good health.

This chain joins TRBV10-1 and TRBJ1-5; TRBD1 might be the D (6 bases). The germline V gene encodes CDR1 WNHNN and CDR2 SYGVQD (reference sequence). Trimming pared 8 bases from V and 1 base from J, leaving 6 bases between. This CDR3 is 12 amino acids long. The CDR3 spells CASGQSNQPQHF. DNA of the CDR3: TGCGCCAGCGGACAGAGCAATCAGCCCCAGCATTTT.

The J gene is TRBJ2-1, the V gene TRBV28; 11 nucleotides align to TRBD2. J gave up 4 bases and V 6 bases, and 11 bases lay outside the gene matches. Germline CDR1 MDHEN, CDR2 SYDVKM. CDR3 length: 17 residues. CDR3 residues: CASSNTGLAGIYNEQFF. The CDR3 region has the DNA TGTGCCAGCAGCAACACCGGACTAGCGGGTATATACAATGAGCAGTTCTTC. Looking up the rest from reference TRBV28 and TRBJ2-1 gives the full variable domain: DVKVTQSSRYLVKRTGEKVFLECVQDMDHENMFWYRQDPGLGLRLIYFSYDVKMKEKGDIPEGYSVSREKKERFSLILESASTNQTSMYLCASSNTGLAGIYNEQFFGPGTRLTVL.

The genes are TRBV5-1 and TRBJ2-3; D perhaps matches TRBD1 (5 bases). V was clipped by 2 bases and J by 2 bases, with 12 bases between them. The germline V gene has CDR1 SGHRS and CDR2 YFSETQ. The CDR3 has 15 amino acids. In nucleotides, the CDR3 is TGCGCCAGCAGCTTTCGAGGACAAACCACAGATACGCAGTATTTT. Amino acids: CASSFRGQTTDTQYF.

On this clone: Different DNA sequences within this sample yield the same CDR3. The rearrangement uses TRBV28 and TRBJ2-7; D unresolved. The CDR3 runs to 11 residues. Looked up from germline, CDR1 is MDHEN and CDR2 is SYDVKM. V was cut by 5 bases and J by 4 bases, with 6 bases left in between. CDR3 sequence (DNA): TGTGCCAGCAGTGCGCGGTACGAGCAGTACTTC. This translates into CASSARYEQYF.

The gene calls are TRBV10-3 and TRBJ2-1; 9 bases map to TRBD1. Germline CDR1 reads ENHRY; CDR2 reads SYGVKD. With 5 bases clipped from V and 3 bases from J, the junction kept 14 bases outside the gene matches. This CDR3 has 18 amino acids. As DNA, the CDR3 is TGTGCCATCAGTCGAAAAAAAGTAGGACAGGGGAGCTACAATGAGCAGTTCTTC. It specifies CAISRKKVGQGSYNEQFF.

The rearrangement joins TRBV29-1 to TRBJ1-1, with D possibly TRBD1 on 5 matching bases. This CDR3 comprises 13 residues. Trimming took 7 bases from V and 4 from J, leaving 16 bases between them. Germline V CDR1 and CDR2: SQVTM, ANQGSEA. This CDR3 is CSADGVGGTEAFF. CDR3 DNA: TGCAGCGCGGACGGGGTTGGGGGCACTGAAGCTTTCTTT.

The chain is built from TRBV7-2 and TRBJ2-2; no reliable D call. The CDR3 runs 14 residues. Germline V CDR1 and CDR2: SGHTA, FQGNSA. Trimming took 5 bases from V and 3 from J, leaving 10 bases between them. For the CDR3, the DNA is TGTGCCAGCAGCCCGCCGGGCTACACCGGGGAGCTGTTTTTT. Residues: CASSPPGYTGELFF.

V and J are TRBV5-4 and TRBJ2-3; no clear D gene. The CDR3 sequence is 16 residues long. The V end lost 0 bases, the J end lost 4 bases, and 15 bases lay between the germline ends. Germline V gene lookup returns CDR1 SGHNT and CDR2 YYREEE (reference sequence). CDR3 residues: CASSLVGMGRADTQYF. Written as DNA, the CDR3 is TGTGCCAGCAGCTTGGTGGGGATGGGTAGGGCAGATACGCAGTATTTT.

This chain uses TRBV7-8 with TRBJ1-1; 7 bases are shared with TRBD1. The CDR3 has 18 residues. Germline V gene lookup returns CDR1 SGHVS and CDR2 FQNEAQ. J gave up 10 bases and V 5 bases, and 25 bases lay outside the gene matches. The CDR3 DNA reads TGTGCCAGCAGCCGTGACAGGGTTGTATCTTTGAGTGGATCCGCAGCTTTCTTT. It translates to CASSRDRVVSLSGSAAFF.